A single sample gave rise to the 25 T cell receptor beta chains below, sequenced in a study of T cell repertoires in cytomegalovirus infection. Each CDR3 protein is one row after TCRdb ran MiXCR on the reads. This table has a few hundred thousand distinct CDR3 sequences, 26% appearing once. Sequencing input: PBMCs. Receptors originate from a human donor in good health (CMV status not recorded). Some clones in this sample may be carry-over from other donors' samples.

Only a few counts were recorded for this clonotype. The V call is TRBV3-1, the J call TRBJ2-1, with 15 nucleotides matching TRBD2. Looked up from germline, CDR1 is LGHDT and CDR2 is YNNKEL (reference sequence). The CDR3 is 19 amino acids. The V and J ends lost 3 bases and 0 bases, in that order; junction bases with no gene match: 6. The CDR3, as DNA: TGTGCCAGCAGCCATAGAGGGACTAGCGGGGGGAGCTCCTACAATGAGCAGTTCTTC. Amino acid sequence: CASSHRGTSGGSSYNEQFF.

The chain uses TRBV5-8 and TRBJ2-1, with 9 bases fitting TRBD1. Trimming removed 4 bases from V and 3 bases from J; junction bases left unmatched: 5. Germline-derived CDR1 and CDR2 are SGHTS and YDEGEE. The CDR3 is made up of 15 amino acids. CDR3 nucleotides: TGTGCCAGCAGCCCCGGGACAGGGCACTACAATGAGCAGTTCTTC. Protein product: CASSPGTGHYNEQFF.

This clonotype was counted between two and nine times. The CDR3 is CASSQDSGLGGKLFF. The CDR3 nucleotides are TGCGCCAGCAGCCAAGACTCCGGTCTGGGGGGGAAACTGTTTTTT. The J gene is TRBJ1-4, the V gene TRBV4-1, with a possible D match to TRBD1 (5 bases). The V end lost 0 bases, the J end lost 11 bases, and 16 bases lay between the germline ends. The CDR3 is made up of 15 amino acids. Germline V lookup: CDR1 MGHRA, CDR2 YSYEKL.

Written as DNA, the CDR3 is TGTGCCAGCAGCGACCGGGACGCGAGAATGATAACTGAAGCTTTCTTT. Translating it yields CASSDRDARMITEAFF. V and J are TRBV7-2 and TRBJ1-1; D is perhaps TRBD1 (5 bases). Germline V gives CDR1 SGHTA, CDR2 FQGNSA. With 5 bases removed from V and 5 bases from J, the gap between germline ends came to 21 bases. The CDR3 contains 16 residues.

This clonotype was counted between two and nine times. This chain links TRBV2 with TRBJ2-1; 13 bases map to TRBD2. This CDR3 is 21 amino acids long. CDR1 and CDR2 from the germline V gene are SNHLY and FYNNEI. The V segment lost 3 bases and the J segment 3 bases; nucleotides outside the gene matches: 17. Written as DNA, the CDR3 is TGTGCCAGCAGTGATAGACGGCTAGCCGGACTAGCGGGAGTGGGCTACAATGAGCAGTTCTTC. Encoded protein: CASSDRRLAGLAGVGYNEQFF.

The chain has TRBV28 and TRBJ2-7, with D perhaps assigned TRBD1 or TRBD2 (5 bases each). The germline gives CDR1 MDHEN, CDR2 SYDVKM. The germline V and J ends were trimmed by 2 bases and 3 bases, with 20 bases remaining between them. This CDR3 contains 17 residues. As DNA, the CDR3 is TGTGCCAGCAGTTTAATTGGGGGAGCGGATGCTCTCTACGAGCAGTACTTC. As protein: CASSLIGGADALYEQYF. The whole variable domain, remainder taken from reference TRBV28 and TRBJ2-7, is DVKVTQSSRYLVKRTGEKVFLECVQDMDHENMFWYRQDPGLGLRLIYFSYDVKMKEKGDIPEGYSVSREKKERFSLILESASTNQTSMYLCASSLIGGADALYEQYFGPGTRLTVT.

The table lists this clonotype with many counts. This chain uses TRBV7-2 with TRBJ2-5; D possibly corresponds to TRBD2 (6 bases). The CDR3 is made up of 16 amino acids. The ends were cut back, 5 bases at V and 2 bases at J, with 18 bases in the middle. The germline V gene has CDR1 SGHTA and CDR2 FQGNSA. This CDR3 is CASSAPGLPPQETQYF. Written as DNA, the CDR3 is TGTGCCAGCAGCGCCCCGGGACTTCCTCCACAAGAGACCCAGTACTTC.

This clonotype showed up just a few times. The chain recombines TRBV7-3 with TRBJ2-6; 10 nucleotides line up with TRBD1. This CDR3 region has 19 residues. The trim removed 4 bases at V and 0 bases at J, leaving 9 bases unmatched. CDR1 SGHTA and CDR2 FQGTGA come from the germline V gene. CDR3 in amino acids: CASSSPRTGGNSGANVLTF. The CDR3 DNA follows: TGTGCCAGCAGCTCCCCCCGGACAGGGGGAAACTCTGGGGCCAACGTCCTGACTTTC.

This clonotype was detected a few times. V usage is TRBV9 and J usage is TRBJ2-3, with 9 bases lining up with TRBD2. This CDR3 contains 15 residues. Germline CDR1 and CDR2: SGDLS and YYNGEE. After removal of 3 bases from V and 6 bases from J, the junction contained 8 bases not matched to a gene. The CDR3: CASSGAGGRADTQYF. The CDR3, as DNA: TGTGCCAGCAGCGGAGCGGGAGGAAGGGCGGATACGCAGTATTTT.

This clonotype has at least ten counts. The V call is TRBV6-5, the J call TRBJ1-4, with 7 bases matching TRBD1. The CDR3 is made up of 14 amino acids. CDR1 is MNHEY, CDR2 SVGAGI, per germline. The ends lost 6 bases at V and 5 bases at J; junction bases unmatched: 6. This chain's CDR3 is CASRVGTVNEKLFF. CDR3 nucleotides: TGTGCCAGCAGGGTCGGGACAGTCAATGAAAAACTGTTTTTT.

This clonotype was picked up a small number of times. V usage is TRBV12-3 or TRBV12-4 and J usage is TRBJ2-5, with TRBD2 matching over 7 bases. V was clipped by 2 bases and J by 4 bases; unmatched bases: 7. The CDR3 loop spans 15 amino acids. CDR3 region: CASSLRREGGETQYF. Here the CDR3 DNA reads TGTGCCAGCAGTTTAAGGAGGGAGGGAGGAGAGACCCAGTACTTC.

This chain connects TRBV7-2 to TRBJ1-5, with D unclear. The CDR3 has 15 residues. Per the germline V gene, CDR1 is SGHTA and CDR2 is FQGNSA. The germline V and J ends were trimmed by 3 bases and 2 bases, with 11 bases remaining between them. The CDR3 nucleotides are TGTGCCAGCAGCTTTCTGGAATTCGGCAATCAGCCCCAGCATTTT. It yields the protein CASSFLEFGNQPQHF.

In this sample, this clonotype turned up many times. The DNA of the CDR3 is TGTGCCAGCAGTTTAGCGGAACATAGCACAGATACGCAGTATTTT. Translation: CASSLAEHSTDTQYF. The gene calls are TRBV12-3 or TRBV12-4 and TRBJ2-3; no clear D. This CDR3 region has 15 residues. Trimming pared 0 bases from V and 0 bases from J, leaving 7 bases between.

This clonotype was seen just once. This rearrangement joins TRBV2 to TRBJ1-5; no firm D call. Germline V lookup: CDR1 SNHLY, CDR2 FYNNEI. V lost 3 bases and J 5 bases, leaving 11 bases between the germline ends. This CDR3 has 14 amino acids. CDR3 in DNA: TGTGCCAGCAGTGAGACGCTGGAGGATCAGCCCCAGCATTTT. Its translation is CASSETLEDQPQHF.

CDR3 loop: CASSQPRDRGGEQYF. The CDR3, as DNA: TGTGCCAGCAGTCAACCAAGGGACAGGGGAGGCGAGCAGTACTTC. The chain is built from TRBV6-2 or TRBV6-3 and TRBJ2-7; 10 bases fit TRBD1. The CDR3 is 15 amino acids. Per germline, CDR1 MNHEY and CDR2 SVGEGT. The ends lost 5 bases at V and 6 bases at J; junction bases unmatched: 10.

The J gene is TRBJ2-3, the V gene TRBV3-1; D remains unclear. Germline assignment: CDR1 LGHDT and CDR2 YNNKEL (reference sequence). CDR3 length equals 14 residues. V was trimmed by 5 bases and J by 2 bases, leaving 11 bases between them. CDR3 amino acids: CASSSEIDTDTQYF. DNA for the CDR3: TGTGCCAGCAGCTCAGAGATTGACACAGATACGCAGTATTTT.

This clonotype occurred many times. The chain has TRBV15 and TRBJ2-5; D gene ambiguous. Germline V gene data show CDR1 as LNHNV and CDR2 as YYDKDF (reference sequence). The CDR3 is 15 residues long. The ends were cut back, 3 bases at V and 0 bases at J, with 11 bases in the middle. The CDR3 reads CATSSDSPYQETQYF. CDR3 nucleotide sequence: TGTGCCACCAGCAGTGATAGTCCTTACCAAGAGACCCAGTACTTC.

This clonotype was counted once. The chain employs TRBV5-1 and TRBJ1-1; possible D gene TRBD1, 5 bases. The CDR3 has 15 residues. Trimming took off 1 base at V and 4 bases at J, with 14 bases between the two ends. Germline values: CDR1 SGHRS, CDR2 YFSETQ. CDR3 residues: CASSLRKGFVTEAFF. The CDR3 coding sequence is TGCGCCAGCAGCTTGAGAAAGGGGTTTGTCACTGAAGCTTTCTTT.

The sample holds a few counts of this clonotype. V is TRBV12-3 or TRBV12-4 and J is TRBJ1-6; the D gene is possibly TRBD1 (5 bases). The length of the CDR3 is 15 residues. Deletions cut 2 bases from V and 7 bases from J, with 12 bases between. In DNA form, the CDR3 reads TGTGCCAGCAGTTTACTGGGACCTTCCAATTCACCCCTCCACTTT. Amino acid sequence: CASSLLGPSNSPLHF.

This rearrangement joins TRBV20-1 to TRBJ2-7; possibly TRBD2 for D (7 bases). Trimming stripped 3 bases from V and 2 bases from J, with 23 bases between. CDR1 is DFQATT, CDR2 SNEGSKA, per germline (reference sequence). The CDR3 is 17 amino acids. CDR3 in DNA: TGCAGTGCTAGTCCCTGGGGGGGCCAGGGGTCGGCCTACGAGCAGTACTTC. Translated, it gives CSASPWGGQGSAYEQYF.

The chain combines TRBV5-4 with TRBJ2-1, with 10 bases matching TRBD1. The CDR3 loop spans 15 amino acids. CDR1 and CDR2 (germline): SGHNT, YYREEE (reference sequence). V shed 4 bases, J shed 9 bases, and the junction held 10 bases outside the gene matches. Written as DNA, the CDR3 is TGTGCCAGCAGCACGCCGGGACAGGGGTATTTTGAGCAGTTCTTC. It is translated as CASSTPGQGYFEQFF.

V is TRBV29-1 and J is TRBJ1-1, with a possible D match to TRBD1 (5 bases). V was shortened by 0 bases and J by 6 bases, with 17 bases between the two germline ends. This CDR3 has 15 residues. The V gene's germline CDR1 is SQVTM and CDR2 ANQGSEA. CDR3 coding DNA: TGCAGCGTTGAAGATTGGGGACCCGGAGGGGCTGAAGCTTTCTTT. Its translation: CSVEDWGPGGAEAFF.

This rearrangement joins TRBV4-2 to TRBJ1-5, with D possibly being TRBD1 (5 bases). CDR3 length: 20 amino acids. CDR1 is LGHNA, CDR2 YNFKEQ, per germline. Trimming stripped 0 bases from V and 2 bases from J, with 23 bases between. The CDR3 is CASSQDPSAVGQGGNQPQHF. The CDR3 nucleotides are TGTGCCAGCAGCCAAGATCCTTCGGCTGTGGGGCAGGGTGGCAATCAGCCCCAGCATTTT.

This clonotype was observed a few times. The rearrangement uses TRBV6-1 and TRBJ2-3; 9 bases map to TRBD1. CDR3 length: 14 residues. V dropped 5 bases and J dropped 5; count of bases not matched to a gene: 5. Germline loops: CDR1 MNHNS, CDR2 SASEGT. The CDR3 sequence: CASSFRTGEDTQYF. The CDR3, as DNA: TGTGCCAGCAGTTTCAGGACAGGGGAAGATACGCAGTATTTT.

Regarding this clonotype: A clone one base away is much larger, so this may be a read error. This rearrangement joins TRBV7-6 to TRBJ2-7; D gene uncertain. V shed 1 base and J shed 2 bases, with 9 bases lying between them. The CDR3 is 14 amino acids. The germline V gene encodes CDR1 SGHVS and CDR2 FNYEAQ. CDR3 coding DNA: TGTGCCAGCAGCTTAGACAAGAGCGCCTACGAGCAGTACTTC. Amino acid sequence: CASSLDKSAYEQYF. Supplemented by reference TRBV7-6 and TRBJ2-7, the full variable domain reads GAGVSQSPRYKVTKRGQDVALRCDPISGHVSLYWYRQALGQGPEFLTYFNYEAQQDKSGLPNDRFSAERPEGSISTLTIQRTEQRDSAMYRCASSLDKSAYEQYFGPGTRLTVT.